This passage covers 10 T cell receptor beta chains from one sample sequenced in a study of metastatic and nonmetastatic thyroid tumors. Not a single patient had been given any form of treatment at any point before undergoing thyroid surgery. Through MiXCR, TCRdb re-clonotyped the PCR reads. This sample has around 25,000 clones, with 20% found just once. Sequencing used adjacent normal tissue. Receptors originate from a female donor with papillary thyroid cancer or a benign thyroid nodule (not recorded which). Some clones in this sample may be carry-over from other donors' samples.

As to this clone: This may be a read error, as it is one base from a much larger clone. The chain joins TRBV5-6 to TRBJ2-1; a possible D gene is TRBD2 (6 bases). Germline V CDR1 and CDR2: SGHDT, YYEEEE. V was cut by 4 bases and J by 8 bases, with 16 bases left in between. This CDR3 is 14 amino acids long. CDR3 coding DNA: TGTGCCAGCAGCCTTGGCGGGACTCTGGATGAGCAGTTCTTC. Translated, it gives CASSLGGTLDEQFF.

V and J are TRBV20-1 and TRBJ2-7; the D call may be TRBD1 or TRBD2 (8 bases each). Trimming pared 8 bases from V and 3 bases from J, leaving 17 bases between. There are 13 residues in the CDR3. Germline assignment: CDR1 DFQATT and CDR2 SNEGSKA (reference sequence). The CDR3 DNA is TGCAGTTCCACTAGCGGACAGGGCTACGAGCAGTACTTC. Amino acid sequence: CSSTSGQGYEQYF.

About this clone: One end of the junction is discordant with germline, which a read error may explain. The chain joins TRBV2 to TRBJ2-7, with no clear D. Germline V CDR1 and CDR2: SNHLY, FYNNEI. The CDR3 runs to 14 residues. The DNA of the CDR3 is TGTGCCAGCGGCAAAAGGGTCGCACCCTACGGGCAGTACTTC. Translation: CASGKRVAPYGQYF. Supplemented by reference TRBV2 and TRBJ2-7, the full variable domain reads EPEVTQTPSHQVTQMGQEVILRCVPISNHLYFYWYRQILGQKVEFLVSFYNNEISEKSEIFDDQFSVERPDGSNFTLKIRSTKLEDSAMYFCASGKRVAPYGQYFGPGTRLTVT.

The CDR3 is CASSYTSGQGKACGGNQPQHF. The CDR3 DNA sequence: TGTGCCAGCAGTTATACGTCGGGACAGGGAAAGGCCTGTGGGGGCAATCAGCCCCAGCATTTT. This chain uses TRBV6-9 with TRBJ1-5; TRBD1 matches 9 bases. Germline V gives CDR1 MNHGY, CDR2 SVAAGI. This CDR3 is 21 amino acids long. Unmatched junction bases numbered 19, after V lost 2 bases and J lost 2 bases.

The rearrangement joins TRBV19 to TRBJ2-6; no firm D call. V was clipped by 5 bases and J by 0 bases, with 8 bases between them. Germline V lookup: CDR1 LNHDA, CDR2 SQIVND (reference sequence). The CDR3 is made up of 15 amino acids. CDR3 sequence: CASSFTISGANVLTF. The CDR3, as DNA: TGTGCCAGTAGTTTTACCATCTCTGGGGCCAACGTCCTGACTTTC.

This clone was counted only a few times. The chain couples TRBV19 to TRBJ1-1; unclear D gene. From germline, CDR1 is LNHDA and CDR2 SQIVND (reference sequence). CDR3 length equals 14 residues. Trimming left V 2 bases short and J 5 bases short, with 12 bases between. The DNA of the CDR3 is TGTGCCAGTAGTATATCTAAAGTAAGGACTGAAGCTTTCTTT. This gives the protein CASSISKVRTEAFF. The full variable domain, in which reference TRBV19 and TRBJ1-1 provide the parts outside the CDR3, is DGGITQSPKYLFRKEGQNVTLSCEQNLNHDAMYWYRQDPGQGLRLIYYSQIVNDFQKGDIAEGYSVSREKKESFPLTVTSAQKNPTAFYLCASSISKVRTEAFFGQGTRLTVV.

This clone appeared many times. The chain is built from TRBV6-1 and TRBJ2-2; D possibly matches TRBD1 or TRBD2 (6 bases each). The CDR3 loop spans 14 amino acids. CDR1 is MNHNS, CDR2 SASEGT, per germline. Trimming took off 10 bases at V and 5 bases at J, with 17 bases between the two ends. In DNA, the CDR3 is TGTGCCATATCTAGGGGGGCGCGGACCGGGGAGCTGTTTTTT. Translated: CAISRGARTGELFF.

The chain carries TRBV3-1 and TRBJ2-6; D tentatively reads TRBD1 or TRBD2 (5 bases each). The germline V gene has CDR1 LGHDT and CDR2 YNNKEL (reference sequence). Trimming stripped 4 bases from V and 3 bases from J, with 16 bases between. The CDR3 is 17 amino acids. The CDR3 region has the DNA TGTGCCAGCAGCCCCCAAACTCGGGGCGATGGGGCCAACGTCCTGACTTTC. The encoded protein is CASSPQTRGDGANVLTF.

This clone was observed at least ten times. The chain links TRBV9 to TRBJ2-2; D gene uncertain. Trimming pared 4 bases from V and 2 bases from J, leaving 6 bases between. Germline CDR1 is SGDLS and CDR2 is YYNGEE. CDR3 length: 13 amino acids. The chain's CDR3 is CASSPYNTGELFF. As DNA, the CDR3 is TGTGCCAGCAGCCCCTATAACACCGGGGAGCTGTTTTTT.

At least ten counts were recorded for this clone. This chain connects TRBV24-1 to TRBJ2-3; D gene ambiguous. The CDR3 length is 14 residues. V gave up 0 bases and J gave up 2 bases, with 5 bases separating them. The V gene's germline CDR1 is KGHDR and CDR2 SFDVKD. The CDR3 loop is CATSDLEFTDTQYF. DNA for the CDR3: TGTGCCACCAGTGATTTGGAGTTCACAGATACGCAGTATTTT.